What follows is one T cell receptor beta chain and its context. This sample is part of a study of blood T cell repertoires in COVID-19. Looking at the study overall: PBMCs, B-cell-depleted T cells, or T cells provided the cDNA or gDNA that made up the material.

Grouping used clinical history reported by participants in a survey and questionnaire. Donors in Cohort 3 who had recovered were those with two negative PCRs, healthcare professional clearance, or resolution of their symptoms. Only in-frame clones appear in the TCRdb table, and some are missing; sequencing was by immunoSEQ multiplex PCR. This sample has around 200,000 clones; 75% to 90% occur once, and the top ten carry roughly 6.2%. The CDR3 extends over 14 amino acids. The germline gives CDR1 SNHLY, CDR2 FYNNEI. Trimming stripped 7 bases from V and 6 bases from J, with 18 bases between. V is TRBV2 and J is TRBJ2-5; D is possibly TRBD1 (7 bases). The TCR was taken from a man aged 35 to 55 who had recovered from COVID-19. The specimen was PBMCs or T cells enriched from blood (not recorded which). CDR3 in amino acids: CASTGEAGGQTQYF. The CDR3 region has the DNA TGTGCCAGCACTGGGGAGGCAGGGGGTCAGACCCAGTACTTC. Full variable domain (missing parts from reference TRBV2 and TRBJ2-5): EPEVTQTPSHQVTQMGQEVILRCVPISNHLYFYWYRQILGQKVEFLVSFYNNEISEKSEIFDDQFSVERPDGSNFTLKIRSTKLEDSAMYFCASTGEAGGQTQYFGPGTRLLVL.